This T cell receptor (beta chain) comes out of a study of blood T cell repertoires in COVID-19. Study-wide background: Donors in the United States, Italy and Spain gave samples during acute or convalescent COVID-19. Sources were T cells, B-cell-depleted T cells, or PBMCs; the material itself was cDNA or gDNA.

Methods used by the authors: Amplification from reference gene primers served as the basis for estimated nucleated cell counts. Profiled with immunoSEQ multiplex PCR; TCRdb holds only in-frame clones, not every one. V and J calls and clone size are those listed in that table; D and trimming were worked out from the DNA. Of under 250,000 clones detected, more than 75% appear once; the ten largest clones hold more than 1.5%. Recovered status applied to Cohort 3 donors who had two consecutive negative PCRs. It also applied to those with clearance or with symptom resolution. Per germline, CDR1 SGHTA and CDR2 FQGNSA. The CDR3 has 14 amino acids. Trimming left V 3 bases short and J 2 bases short, with 10 bases between.

Sequencing was done on a sample of PBMCs or T cells enriched from blood (not recorded which). The V and J genes are TRBV7-2 and TRBJ2-5, with a possible D match to TRBD2 (6 bases). This TCR was recovered from a man aged 40-50 years who had recovered from COVID-19. The CDR3 DNA is TGTGCCAGCAGCTTTGGGCGGGGACAAGAGACCCAGTACTTC. This codes for CASSFGRGQETQYF.